This T cell receptor beta chain was recorded in a study of cytomegalovirus exposure and HLA in healthy donors. General study findings and limits: In a later analysis, compared with equally common non-associated chains, HLA-associated beta chains were more expanded.

The V gene end was trimmed by 2 bases and the J gene end by 4 bases; junction bases not matched to a gene: 3. Germline assignment: CDR1 MNHNY and CDR2 SVGAGI (reference sequence). This CDR3 has 14 amino acids. Only a few counts were recorded for this clone. Its matching antigen is unknown. Though nominally healthy at sampling, donors likely had unrecorded immune exposures. PCR primers comprised 60 Vbeta and 13 Jbeta primers. Repertoires were generated with immunoSEQ multiplex PCR, while TCRdb's copy carries only in-frame clones and drops some. The data show approximately 190,000 clones, 82% seen once. Source material: PBMCs. The rearrangement uses TRBV6-6 and TRBJ1-1; TRBD1 aligns across 8 bases. This TCR derives from a woman under 30 in good health and CMV-seronegative. CDR3 residues: CASSYPDRATEAFF. The CDR3 region has the DNA TGTGCCAGCAGTTACCCGGACAGGGCCACTGAAGCTTTCTTT.